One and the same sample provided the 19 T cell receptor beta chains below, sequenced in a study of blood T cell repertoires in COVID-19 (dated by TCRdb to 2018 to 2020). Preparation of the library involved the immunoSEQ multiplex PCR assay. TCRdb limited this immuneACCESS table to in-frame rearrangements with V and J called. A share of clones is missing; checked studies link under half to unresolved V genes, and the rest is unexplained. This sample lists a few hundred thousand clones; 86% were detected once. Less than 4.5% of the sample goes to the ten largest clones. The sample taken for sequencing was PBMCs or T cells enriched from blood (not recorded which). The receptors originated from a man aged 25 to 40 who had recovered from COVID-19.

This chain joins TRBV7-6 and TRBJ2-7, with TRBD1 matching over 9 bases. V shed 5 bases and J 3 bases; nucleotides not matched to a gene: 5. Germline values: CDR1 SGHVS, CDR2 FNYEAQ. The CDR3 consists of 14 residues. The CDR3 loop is CASSRMTGGYEQYF. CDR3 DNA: TGTGCCAGCAGCCGAATGACAGGGGGCTACGAGCAGTACTTC.

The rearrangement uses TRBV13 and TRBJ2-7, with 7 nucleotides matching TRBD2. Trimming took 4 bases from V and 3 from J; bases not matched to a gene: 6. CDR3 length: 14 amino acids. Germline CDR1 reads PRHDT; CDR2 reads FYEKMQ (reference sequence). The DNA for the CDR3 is TGTGCCAGCAGCTCGTCAGGACTAGTCTACGAGCAGTACTTC. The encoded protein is CASSSSGLVYEQYF.

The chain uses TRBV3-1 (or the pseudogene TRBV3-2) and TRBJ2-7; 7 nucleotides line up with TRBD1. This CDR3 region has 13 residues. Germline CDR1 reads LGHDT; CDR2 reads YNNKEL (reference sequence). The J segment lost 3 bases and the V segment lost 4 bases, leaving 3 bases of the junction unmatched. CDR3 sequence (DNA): TGTGCCAGCAGCCCCGGGACAGACTACGAGCAGTACTTC. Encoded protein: CASSPGTDYEQYF.

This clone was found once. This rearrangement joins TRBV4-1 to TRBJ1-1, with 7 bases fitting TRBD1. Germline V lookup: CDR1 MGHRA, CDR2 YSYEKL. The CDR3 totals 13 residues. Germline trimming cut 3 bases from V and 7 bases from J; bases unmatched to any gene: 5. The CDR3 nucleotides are TGCGCCAGCAGCCACGCCGGGACAGTTGAAGCTTTCTTT. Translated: CASSHAGTVEAFF.

The CDR3 spells CASSEAVLAGVETQYF. The DNA for the CDR3 is TGTGCCAGCAGTGAAGCTGTACTAGCGGGAGTGGAGACCCAGTACTTC. This chain links TRBV2 with TRBJ2-5; 11 bases line up with TRBD2. The germline V gene has CDR1 SNHLY and CDR2 FYNNEI. This CDR3 is built from 16 residues. J lost 5 bases, V lost 0 bases, and 5 bases had no gene match.

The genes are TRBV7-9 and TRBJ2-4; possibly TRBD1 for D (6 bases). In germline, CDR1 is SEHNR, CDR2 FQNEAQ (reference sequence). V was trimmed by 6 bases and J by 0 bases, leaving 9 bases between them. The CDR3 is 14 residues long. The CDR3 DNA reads TGTGCCAGCAGTCAGGGGATAGCCAAAAACATTCAGTACTTC. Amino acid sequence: CASSQGIAKNIQYF.

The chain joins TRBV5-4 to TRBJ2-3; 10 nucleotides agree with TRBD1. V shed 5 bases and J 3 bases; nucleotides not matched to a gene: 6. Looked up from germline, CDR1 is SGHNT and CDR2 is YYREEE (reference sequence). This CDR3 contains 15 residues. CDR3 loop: CASSSPGQGTDTQYF. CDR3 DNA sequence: TGTGCCAGCAGTTCGCCGGGACAGGGGACAGATACGCAGTATTTT.

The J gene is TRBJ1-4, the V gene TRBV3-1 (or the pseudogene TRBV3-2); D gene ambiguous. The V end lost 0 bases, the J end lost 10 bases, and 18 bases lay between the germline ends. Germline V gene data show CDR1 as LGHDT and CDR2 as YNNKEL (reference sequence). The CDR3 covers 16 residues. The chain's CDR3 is CASSQDWGGSSGKLFF. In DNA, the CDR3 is TGTGCCAGCAGCCAAGATTGGGGAGGGTCGAGCGGAAAACTGTTTTTT.

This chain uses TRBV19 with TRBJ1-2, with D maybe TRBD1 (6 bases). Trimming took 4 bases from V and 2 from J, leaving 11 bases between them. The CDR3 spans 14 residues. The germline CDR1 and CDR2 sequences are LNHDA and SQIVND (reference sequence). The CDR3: CASSTGHLNYGYTF. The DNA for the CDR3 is TGTGCCAGTAGTACGGGACATTTAAACTATGGCTACACCTTC.

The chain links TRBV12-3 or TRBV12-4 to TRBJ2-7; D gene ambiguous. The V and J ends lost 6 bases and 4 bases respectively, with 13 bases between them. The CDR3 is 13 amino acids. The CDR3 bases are TGTGCCAGCAGGGGTGGTTCTAGTTACGAGCAGTACTTC. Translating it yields CASRGGSSYEQYF.

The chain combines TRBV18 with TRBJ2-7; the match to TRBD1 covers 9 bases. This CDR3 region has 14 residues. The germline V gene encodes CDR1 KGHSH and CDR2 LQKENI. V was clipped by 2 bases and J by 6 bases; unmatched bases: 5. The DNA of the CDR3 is TGTGCCAGCTCACCAAACAGGGGGCTGAGCGAGCAGTACTTC. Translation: CASSPNRGLSEQYF.

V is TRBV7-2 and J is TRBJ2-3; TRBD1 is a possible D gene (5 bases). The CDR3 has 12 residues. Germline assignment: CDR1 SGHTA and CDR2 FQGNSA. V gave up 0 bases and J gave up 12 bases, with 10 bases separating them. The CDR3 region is CASSLAGLEQYF. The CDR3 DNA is TGTGCCAGCAGCTTAGCGGGGCTAGAACAGTATTTT.

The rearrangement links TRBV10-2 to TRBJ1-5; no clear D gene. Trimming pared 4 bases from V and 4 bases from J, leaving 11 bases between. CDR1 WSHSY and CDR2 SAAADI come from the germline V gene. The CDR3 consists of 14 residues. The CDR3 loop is CASSVQQWNQPQHF. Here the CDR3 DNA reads TGCGCCAGCAGTGTACAACAGTGGAATCAGCCCCAGCATTTT.

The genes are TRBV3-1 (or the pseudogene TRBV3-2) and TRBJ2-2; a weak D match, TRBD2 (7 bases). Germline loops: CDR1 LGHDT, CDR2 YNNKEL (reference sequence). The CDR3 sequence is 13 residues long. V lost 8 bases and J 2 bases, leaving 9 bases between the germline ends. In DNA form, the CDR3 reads TGTGCCAGCGGGGGGGCCAACACCGGGGAGCTGTTTTTT. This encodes CASGGANTGELFF.

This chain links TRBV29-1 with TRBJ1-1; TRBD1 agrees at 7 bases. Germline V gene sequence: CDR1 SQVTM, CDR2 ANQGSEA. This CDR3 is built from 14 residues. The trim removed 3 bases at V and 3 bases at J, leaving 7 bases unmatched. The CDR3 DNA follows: TGCAGCGTTGATCCCGACAGGGCCTACACTGAAGCTTTCTTT. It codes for CSVDPDRAYTEAFF.

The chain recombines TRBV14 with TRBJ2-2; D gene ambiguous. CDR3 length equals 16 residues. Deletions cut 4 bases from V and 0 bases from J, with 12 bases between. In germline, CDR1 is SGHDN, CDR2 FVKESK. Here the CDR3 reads CASSLQTLANTGELFF. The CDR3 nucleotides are TGTGCCAGCAGCCTTCAGACCCTAGCGAACACCGGGGAGCTGTTTTTT.

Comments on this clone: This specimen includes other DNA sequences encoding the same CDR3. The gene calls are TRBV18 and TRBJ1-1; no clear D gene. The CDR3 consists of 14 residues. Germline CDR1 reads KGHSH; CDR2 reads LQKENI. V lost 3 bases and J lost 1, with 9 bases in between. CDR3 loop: CASSPLRENTEAFF. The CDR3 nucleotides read TGTGCCAGCTCACCGTTACGGGAGAACACTGAAGCTTTCTTT.

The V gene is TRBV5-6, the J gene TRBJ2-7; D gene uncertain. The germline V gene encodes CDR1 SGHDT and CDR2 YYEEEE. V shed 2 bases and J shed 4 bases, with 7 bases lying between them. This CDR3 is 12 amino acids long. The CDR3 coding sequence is TGTGCCAGCAGCTTTCTCGGTTACGAGCAGTACTTC. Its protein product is CASSFLGYEQYF. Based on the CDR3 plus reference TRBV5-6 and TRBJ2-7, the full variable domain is DAGVTQSPTHLIKTRGQQVTLRCSPKSGHDTVSWYQQALGQGPQFIFQYYEEEERQRGNFPDRFSGHQFPNYSSELNVNALLLGDSALYLCASSFLGYEQYFGPGTRLTVT.

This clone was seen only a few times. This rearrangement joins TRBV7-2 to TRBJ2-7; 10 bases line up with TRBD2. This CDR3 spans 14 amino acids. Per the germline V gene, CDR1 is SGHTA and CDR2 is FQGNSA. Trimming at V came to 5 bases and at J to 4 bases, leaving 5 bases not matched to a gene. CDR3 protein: CASSQREGGYEQYF. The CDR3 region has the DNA TGTGCCAGCAGCCAGCGGGAGGGTGGTTACGAGCAGTACTTC.